This T cell receptor (beta chain) was found in a study of T cell responses to AZD1222 COVID-19 vaccine. The study, taken as a whole, reports: Compared with day 0, the breadth and depth of the Spike-specific TCR repertoire rose significantly after two doses of AZD1222.

A remark on this clone: The antigen is undetermined.

Germline V gene lookup returns CDR1 SEHNR and CDR2 FQNEAQ (reference sequence). The CDR3 has 16 residues. V shed 1 base and J 2 bases; nucleotides not matched to a gene: 6. The protocol was immunoSEQ multiplex PCR, while the TCRdb copy is restricted to in-frame clones and leaves out a portion. The profile shows more than 70,000 clones, about 91% of them singletons. This TCR was sampled from an adult who received the AZD1222 COVID-19 vaccine. This chain uses TRBV7-9 with TRBJ2-3; 7 bases align to TRBD2. Source: peripheral blood, taken 28 days after the second AZD1222 dose. For the CDR3, the DNA is TGTGCCAGCAGCTTAGGTCTAGCGGACTCCACAGATACGCAGTATTTT. It encodes CASSLGLADSTDTQYF.